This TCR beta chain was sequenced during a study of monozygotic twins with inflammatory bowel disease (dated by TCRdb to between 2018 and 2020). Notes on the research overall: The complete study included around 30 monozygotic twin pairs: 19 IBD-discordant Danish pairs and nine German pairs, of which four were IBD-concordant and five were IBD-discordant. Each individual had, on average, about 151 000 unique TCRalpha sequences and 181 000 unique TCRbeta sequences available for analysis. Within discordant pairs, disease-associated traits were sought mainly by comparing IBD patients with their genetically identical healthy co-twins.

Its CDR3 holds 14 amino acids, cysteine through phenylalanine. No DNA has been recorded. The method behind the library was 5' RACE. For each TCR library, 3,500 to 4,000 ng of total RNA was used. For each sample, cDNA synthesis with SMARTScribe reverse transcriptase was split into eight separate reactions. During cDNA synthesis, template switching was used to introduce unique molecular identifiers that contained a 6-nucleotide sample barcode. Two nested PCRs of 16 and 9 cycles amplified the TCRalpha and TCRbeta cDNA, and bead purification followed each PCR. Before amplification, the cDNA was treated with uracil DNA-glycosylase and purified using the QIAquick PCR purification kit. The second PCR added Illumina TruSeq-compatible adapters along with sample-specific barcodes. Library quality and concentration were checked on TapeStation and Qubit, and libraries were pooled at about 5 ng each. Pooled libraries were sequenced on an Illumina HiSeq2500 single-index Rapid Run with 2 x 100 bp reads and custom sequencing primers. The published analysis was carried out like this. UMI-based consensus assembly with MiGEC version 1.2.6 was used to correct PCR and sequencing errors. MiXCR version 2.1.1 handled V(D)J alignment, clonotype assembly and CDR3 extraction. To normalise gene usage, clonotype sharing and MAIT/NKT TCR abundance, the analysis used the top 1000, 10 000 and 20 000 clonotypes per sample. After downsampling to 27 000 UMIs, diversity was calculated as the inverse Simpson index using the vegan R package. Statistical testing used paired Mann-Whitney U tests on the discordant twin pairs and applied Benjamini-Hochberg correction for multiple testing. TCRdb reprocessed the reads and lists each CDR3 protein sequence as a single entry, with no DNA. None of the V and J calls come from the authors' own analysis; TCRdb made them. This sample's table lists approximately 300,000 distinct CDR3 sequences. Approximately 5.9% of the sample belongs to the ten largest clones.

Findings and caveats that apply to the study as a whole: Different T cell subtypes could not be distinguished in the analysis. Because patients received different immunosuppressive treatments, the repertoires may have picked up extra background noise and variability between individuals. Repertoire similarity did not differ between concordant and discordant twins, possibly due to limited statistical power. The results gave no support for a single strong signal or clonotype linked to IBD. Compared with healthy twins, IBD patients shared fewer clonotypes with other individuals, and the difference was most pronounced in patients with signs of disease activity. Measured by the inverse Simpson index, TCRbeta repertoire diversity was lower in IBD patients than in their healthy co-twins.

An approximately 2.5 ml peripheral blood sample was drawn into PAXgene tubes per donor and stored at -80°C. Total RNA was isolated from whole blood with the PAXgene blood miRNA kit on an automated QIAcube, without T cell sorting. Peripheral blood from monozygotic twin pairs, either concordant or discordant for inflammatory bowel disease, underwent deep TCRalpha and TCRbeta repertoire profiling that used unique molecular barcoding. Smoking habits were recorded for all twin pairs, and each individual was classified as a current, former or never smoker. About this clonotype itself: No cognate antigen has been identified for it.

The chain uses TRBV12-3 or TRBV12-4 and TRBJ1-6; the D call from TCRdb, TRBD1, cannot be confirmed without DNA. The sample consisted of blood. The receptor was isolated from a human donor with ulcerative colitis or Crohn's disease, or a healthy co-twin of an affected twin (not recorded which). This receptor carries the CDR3 CASNSGQPNSPLHF.